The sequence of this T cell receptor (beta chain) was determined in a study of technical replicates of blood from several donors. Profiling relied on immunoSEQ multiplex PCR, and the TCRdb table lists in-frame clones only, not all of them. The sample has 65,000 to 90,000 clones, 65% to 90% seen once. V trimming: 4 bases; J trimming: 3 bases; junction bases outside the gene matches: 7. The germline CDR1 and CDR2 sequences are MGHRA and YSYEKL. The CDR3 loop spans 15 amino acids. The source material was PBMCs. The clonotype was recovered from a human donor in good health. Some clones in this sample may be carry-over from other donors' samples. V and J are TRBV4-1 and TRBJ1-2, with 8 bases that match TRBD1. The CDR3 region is CASSPLDRVHYGYTF. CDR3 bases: TGCGCCAGCAGCCCGCTGGACAGGGTTCACTATGGCTACACCTTC.